This T cell receptor beta chain was found in a study of CD4 T cells in relation to SARS-CoV-2 and coronaviruses. Before the COVID-19 pandemic, during about 2010-2019, CD4+ T cells were taken from unexposed donors. The assay was immunoSEQ multiplex PCR, and TCRdb's table has in-frame clones only and misses some. This sample has nearly 70,000 clones, with about 92% found just once. Germline V gene lookup returns CDR1 GTSNPN and CDR2 SVGIG (reference sequence). V lost 0 bases and J 7 bases, leaving 21 bases between the germline ends. This CDR3 spans 16 amino acids. The rearrangement uses TRBV30 and TRBJ1-2; D perhaps matches TRBD1 (6 bases). Sequenced input: naive CD4+ T cells from PBMCs. Subset defined: naive CD4+ T cells isolated by negative enrichment. This sequence was found in a human donor in good health. CDR3 nucleotide sequence: TGTGCCTGGAGTGTACCAGGGTCGGGGGGCGAAGCTGGCTACACCTTC. It encodes CAWSVPGSGGEAGYTF.